Below are 2 T cell receptor beta chains sequenced from a single sample in a study of blood T cells in healthy people across ages. Primed by a sample-barcoded 5' primer and a J-beta primer mix, a second PCR proceeded for 7 to 11 cycles. From the 5' RACE reads, TCRdb called clonotypes with MiXCR, one entry per CDR3 protein. The sample includes some 1.5 million distinct CDR3 sequences, approximately 43% of them seen just once. Sample: blood. Receptors were obtained from a young woman in good health.

V and J are TRBV11-3 and TRBJ2-7, with D tentatively TRBD2 (6 bases). CDR3 length: 15 amino acids. Per the germline V gene, CDR1 is SGHNT and CDR2 is YENEEA. V was pared by 5 bases and J by 3 bases, with 17 bases between. In nucleotides, the CDR3 is TGTGCCAGCAGCCCGGGACGCACGGGAGACTACGAGCAGTACTTC. Protein product: CASSPGRTGDYEQYF. Drawing the rest from reference TRBV11-3 and TRBJ2-7, the complete variable domain is EAGVVQSPRYKIIEKKQPVAFWCNPISGHNTLYWYLQNLGQGPELLIRYENEEAVDDSQLPKDRFSAERLKGVDSTLKIQPAELGDSAVYLCASSPGRTGDYEQYFGPGTRLTVT.

The table lists this clonotype with a count of one. The chain is built from TRBV25-1 and TRBJ2-6; D remains ambiguous. The CDR3 extends over 16 amino acids. The V end lost 0 bases, the J end lost 0 bases, and 6 bases lay between the germline ends. Looked up from germline, CDR1 is MGHDK and CDR2 is SYGVNS. The CDR3 bases are TGTGCCAGCAGTGAATACGGAAACTCTGGGGCCAACGTCCTGACTTTC. As protein: CASSEYGNSGANVLTF.